The 14 T cell receptor beta chains given below trace back to one sample, sequenced in a study of blood T cell repertoires in COVID-19. Profiled with immunoSEQ multiplex PCR; TCRdb holds only in-frame clones, not every one. This table has 390,000 or so clones, approximately 90% appearing once. Specimen: PBMCs or T cells enriched from blood (not recorded which). The receptors were sampled from a man between 18 and 29 years old who had recovered from COVID-19.

This clone was observed a single time. J is TRBJ2-1 and V is TRBV19; 7 bases line up with TRBD2. The V segment lost 6 bases and the J segment 7 bases; nucleotides outside the gene matches: 15. The CDR3 length is 16 residues. Germline V gene lookup returns CDR1 LNHDA and CDR2 SQIVND (reference sequence). The CDR3 is CASSPSGPAGRNEQFF. As DNA, the CDR3 is TGTGCCAGTAGCCCCTCAGGGCCAGCGGGAAGGAATGAGCAGTTCTTC.

The V and J genes are TRBV27 and TRBJ2-1, with D possibly being TRBD2 (5 bases). The CDR3 runs to 15 residues. Germline CDR1 reads MNHEY; CDR2 reads SMNVEV (reference sequence). Trimming pared 2 bases from V and 3 bases from J, leaving 11 bases between. CDR3 bases: TGTGCCAGCAGTTTAAGGCTAGCCATCTACAATGAGCAGTTCTTC. This sequence encodes CASSLRLAIYNEQFF.

The J gene is TRBJ2-2, the V gene TRBV10-1; 8 nucleotides match TRBD1. The CDR3 runs to 14 residues. The V segment lost 6 bases and the J segment 0 bases; nucleotides outside the gene matches: 0. CDR1 is WNHNN, CDR2 SYGVQD, per germline (reference sequence). CDR3 sequence: CASRDRANTGELFF. CDR3 sequence (DNA): TGCGCCAGCAGGGACAGGGCGAACACCGGGGAGCTGTTTTTT.

This chain joins TRBV7-2 and TRBJ2-7; no clear D. The CDR3 extends over 13 amino acids. Germline loops: CDR1 SGHTA, CDR2 FQGNSA. The ends were cut back, 7 bases at V and 1 base at J, with 11 bases in the middle. CDR3 sequence: CASKTSASYEQYF. For the CDR3, the DNA is TGTGCCAGCAAAACAAGCGCTTCCTACGAGCAGTACTTC.

This chain joins TRBV28 and TRBJ2-3, with 8 bases lining up with TRBD2. The germline V gene encodes CDR1 MDHEN and CDR2 SYDVKM. This CDR3 spans 18 amino acids. The V and J ends lost 6 bases and 0 bases, in that order; junction bases with no gene match: 14. This CDR3 reads CASSNGRAGRFSTDTQYF. For the CDR3, the DNA is TGTGCCAGCAGCAACGGGAGGGCGGGACGATTCAGCACAGATACGCAGTATTTT.

The chain recombines TRBV18 with TRBJ2-1; 10 bases fit TRBD2. V shed 6 bases and J 3 bases; nucleotides not matched to a gene: 8. The CDR3 covers 16 residues. CDR1 KGHSH and CDR2 LQKENI come from the germline V gene. CDR3 region: CASSPSGGGRYNEQFF. CDR3 in DNA: TGTGCCAGCTCCCCCAGCGGGGGGGGCCGCTACAATGAGCAGTTCTTC.

The chain couples TRBV28 to TRBJ2-2; D not certain. The CDR3 has 14 amino acids. The germline V gene encodes CDR1 MDHEN and CDR2 SYDVKM. V lost 8 bases to trimming and J lost 4 bases, with 14 bases between them. The CDR3, as DNA: TGTGCCAGCTTGGAGAGTCCGGCCACCGGGGAGCTGTTTTTT. Amino acids: CASLESPATGELFF. The complete variable domain, with remaining parts taken from reference TRBV28 and TRBJ2-2, reads DVKVTQSSRYLVKRTGEKVFLECVQDMDHENMFWYRQDPGLGLRLIYFSYDVKMKEKGDIPEGYSVSREKKERFSLILESASTNQTSMYLCASLESPATGELFFGEGSRLTVL.

The V and J genes are TRBV2 and TRBJ1-2, with 7 bases that match TRBD1. V gave up 4 bases and J gave up 3 bases; unmatched junction bases: 2. The CDR3 has 13 amino acids. The V gene's germline CDR1 is SNHLY and CDR2 FYNNEI. CDR3 protein: CASSGDSDYGYTF. The CDR3 DNA is TGTGCCAGCAGTGGGGACAGTGACTATGGCTACACCTTC.

This clone was counted once. The chain combines TRBV11-2 with TRBJ2-7, with TRBD2 matching over 9 bases. CDR1 is SGHAT and CDR2 is FQNNGV in the germline V gene. V gave up 4 bases and J gave up 5 bases; unmatched junction bases: 12. CDR3 length equals 16 residues. The CDR3 region is CASSSKSGRLLNEQYF. The DNA of the CDR3 is TGTGCCAGCAGCTCGAAAAGCGGGAGGCTCCTTAACGAGCAGTACTTC.

The chain joins TRBV6-5 to TRBJ2-3; TRBD2 agrees at 7 bases. From germline, CDR1 is MNHEY and CDR2 SVGAGI. The CDR3 covers 15 residues. V lost 6 bases and J lost 0; bases outside the gene matches: 6. The CDR3 sequence is CASRRLAASTDTQYF. The CDR3 DNA sequence: TGTGCCAGCAGGCGGCTAGCGGCTAGCACAGATACGCAGTATTTT.

This clone was observed once. Within the sample, other DNA sequences also encode this same CDR3. The V gene is TRBV27, the J gene TRBJ2-7; D not resolved. V lost 3 bases and J lost 3, with 15 bases in between. The CDR3 sequence is 15 residues long. Germline V gene lookup returns CDR1 MNHEY and CDR2 SMNVEV (reference sequence). In DNA form, the CDR3 reads TGTGCCAGCAGTTTGACCTCCGGTGCTAGCTACGAGCAGTACTTC. Residues: CASSLTSGASYEQYF.

The CDR3 DNA sequence: TGTGCCAGCAGCTTAAGCCCTACCCATAGCACAGATACGCAGTATTTT. Its protein product is CASSLSPTHSTDTQYF. The chain joins TRBV7-3 to TRBJ2-3, with D hard to call. CDR1 SGHTA and CDR2 FQGTGA come from the germline V gene. V lost 1 base and J 0 bases, leaving 11 bases between the germline ends. The length of the CDR3 is 16 residues.

This clone came up a few times. This chain links TRBV29-1 with TRBJ2-3, with 10 bases that match TRBD2. The trim removed 0 bases at V and 2 bases at J, leaving 5 bases unmatched. CDR3 length: 16 amino acids. Germline CDR1 is SQVTM and CDR2 is ANQGSEA. The chain's CDR3 is CSVEDRLAGATDTQYF. CDR3 in DNA: TGCAGCGTTGAAGATCGGCTAGCGGGAGCCACAGATACGCAGTATTTT.

J is TRBJ2-1 and V is TRBV5-1, with 14 positions matching TRBD2. Germline CDR1 SGHRS, CDR2 YFSETQ. The CDR3 spans 19 residues. Trimming cost V 3 bases and J 0 bases; bases outside gene matches: 8. CDR3 protein: CASSSRGLAGGRSYNEQFF. Here the CDR3 DNA reads TGCGCCAGCAGCTCCCGTGGACTAGCGGGGGGACGCTCCTACAATGAGCAGTTCTTC.